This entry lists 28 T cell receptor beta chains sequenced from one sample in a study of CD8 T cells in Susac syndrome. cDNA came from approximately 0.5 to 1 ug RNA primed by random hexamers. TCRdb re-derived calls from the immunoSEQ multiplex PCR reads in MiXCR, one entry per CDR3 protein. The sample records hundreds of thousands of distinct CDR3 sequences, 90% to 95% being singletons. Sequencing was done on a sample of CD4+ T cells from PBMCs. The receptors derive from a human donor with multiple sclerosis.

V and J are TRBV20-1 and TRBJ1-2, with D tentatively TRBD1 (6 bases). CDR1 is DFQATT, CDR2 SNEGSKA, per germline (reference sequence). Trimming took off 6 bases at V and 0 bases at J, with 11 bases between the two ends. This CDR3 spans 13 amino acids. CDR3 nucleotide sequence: TGCAGTGCAACGGACAGCGCTAACTATGGCTACACCTTC. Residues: CSATDSANYGYTF.

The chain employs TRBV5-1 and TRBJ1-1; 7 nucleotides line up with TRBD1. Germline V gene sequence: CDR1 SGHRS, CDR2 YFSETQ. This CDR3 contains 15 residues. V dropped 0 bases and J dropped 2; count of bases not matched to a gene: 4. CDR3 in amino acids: CASSLDTGVNTEAFF. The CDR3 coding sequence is TGCGCCAGCAGCTTGGATACAGGGGTTAACACTGAAGCTTTCTTT.

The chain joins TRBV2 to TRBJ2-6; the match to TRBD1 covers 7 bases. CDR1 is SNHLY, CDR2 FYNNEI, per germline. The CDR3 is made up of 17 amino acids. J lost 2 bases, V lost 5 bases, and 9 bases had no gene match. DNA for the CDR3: TGTGCCAGCAGTTTCCACGGGACAGCCACTGGGGCCAACGTCCTGACTTTC. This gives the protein CASSFHGTATGANVLTF. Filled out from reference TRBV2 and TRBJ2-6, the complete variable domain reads EPEVTQTPSHQVTQMGQEVILRCVPISNHLYFYWYRQILGQKVEFLVSFYNNEISEKSEIFDDQFSVERPDGSNFTLKIRSTKLEDSAMYFCASSFHGTATGANVLTFGAGSRLTVL.

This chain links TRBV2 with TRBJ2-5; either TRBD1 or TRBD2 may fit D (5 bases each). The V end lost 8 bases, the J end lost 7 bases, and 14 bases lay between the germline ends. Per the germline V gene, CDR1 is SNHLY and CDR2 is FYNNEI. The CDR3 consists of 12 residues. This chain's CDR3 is CASEGRTGTQYF. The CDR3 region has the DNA TGTGCCAGCGAGGGGCGTACGGGGACCCAGTACTTC.

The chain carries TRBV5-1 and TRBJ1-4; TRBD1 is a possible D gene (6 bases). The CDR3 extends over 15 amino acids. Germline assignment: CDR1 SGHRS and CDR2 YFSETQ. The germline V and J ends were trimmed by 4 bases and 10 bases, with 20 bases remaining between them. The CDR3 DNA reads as TGCGCCAGCAGCCGTATAGGGGGGGCTCAGGGAAAACTGTTTTTT. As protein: CASSRIGGAQGKLFF. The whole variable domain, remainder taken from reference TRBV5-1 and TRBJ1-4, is KAGVTQTPRYLIKTRGQQVTLSCSPISGHRSVSWYQQTPGQGLQFLFEYFSETQRNKGNFPGRFSGRQFSNSRSEMNVSTLELGDSALYLCASSRIGGAQGKLFFGSGTQLSVL.

The CDR3, as DNA: TGTGCCAGCAGCCAAGATGTTCGGGGTGTGACCGAGCAGTACTTC. Translated, it gives CASSQDVRGVTEQYF. The V gene is TRBV4-2, the J gene TRBJ2-7; tentatively, D is TRBD2 (5 bases). The V gene's germline CDR1 is LGHNA and CDR2 YNFKEQ. Trimming removed 0 bases at V and 6 bases at J, with 15 bases between. This CDR3 is 15 amino acids long.

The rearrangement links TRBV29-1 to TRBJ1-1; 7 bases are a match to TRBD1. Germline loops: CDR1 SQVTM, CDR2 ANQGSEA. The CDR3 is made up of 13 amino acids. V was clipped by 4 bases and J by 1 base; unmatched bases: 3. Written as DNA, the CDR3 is TGCAGCGTTGCAGCAGGGGGGAACACTGAAGCTTTCTTT. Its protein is CSVAAGGNTEAFF.

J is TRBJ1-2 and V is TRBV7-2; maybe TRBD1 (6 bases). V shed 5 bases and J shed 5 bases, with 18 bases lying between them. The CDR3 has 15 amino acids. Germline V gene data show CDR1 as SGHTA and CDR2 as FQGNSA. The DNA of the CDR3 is TGTGCCAGCAGCCCCCCCGGGGGGCCCGGGTATGGCTACACCTTC. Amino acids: CASSPPGGPGYGYTF.

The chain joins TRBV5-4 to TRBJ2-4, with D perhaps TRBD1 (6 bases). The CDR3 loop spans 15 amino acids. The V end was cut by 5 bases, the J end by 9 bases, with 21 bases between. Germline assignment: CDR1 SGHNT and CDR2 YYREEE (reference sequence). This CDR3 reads CASSRRSGQRSIQYF. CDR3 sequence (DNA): TGTGCCAGCAGTCGAAGGTCCGGACAGAGAAGCATTCAGTACTTC.

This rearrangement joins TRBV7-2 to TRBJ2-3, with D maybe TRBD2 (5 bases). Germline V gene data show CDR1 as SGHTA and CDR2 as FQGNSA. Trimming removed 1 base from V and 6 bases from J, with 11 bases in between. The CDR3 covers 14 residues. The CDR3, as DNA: TGTGCCAGCAGCTTAGTGGGAGAGTGGGATACGCAGTATTTT. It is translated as CASSLVGEWDTQYF.

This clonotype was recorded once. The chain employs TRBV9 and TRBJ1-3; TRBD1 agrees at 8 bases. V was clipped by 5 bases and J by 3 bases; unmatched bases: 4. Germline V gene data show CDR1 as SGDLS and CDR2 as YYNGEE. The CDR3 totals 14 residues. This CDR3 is CASSSGQGGNTIYF. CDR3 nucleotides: TGTGCCAGCAGTTCTGGACAGGGTGGAAACACCATATATTTT.

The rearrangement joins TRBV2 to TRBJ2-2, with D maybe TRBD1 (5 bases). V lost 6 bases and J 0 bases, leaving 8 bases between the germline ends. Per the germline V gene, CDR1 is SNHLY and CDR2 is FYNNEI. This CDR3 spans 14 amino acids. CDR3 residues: CASRATANTGELFF. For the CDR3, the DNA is TGTGCCAGCAGGGCGACAGCGAACACCGGGGAGCTGTTTTTT.

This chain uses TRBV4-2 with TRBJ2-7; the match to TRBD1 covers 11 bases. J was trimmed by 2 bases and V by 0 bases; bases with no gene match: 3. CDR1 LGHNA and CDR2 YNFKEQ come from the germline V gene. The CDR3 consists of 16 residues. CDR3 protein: CASSQDLGQGAYEQYF. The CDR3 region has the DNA TGTGCCAGCAGCCAAGATTTGGGACAGGGGGCCTACGAGCAGTACTTC.

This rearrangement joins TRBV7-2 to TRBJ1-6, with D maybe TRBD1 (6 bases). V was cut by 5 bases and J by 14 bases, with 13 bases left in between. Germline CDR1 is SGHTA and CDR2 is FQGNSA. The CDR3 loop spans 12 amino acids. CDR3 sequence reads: CASSRAEGALHF. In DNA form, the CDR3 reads TGTGCCAGCAGCCGGGCCGAGGGGGCCCTCCACTTT.

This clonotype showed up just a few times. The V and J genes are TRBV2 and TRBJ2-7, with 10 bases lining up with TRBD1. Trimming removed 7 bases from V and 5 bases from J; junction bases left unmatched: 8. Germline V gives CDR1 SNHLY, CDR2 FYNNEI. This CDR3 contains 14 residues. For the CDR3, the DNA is TGTGCCAGCATGAGCGACAGGGGGCAAAACGAGCAGTACTTC. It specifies CASMSDRGQNEQYF.

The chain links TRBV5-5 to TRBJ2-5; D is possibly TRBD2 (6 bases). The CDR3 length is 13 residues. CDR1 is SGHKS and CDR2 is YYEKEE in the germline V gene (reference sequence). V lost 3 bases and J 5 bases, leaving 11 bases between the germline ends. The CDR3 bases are TGTGCCAGCAGCTCAGCGGGCGAGGAGACCCAGTACTTC. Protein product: CASSSAGEETQYF.

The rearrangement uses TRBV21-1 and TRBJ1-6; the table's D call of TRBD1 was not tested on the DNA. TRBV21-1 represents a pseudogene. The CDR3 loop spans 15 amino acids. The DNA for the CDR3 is TGTGCCAGCAGCAACCGGGACAGGGCCAATTCACCCCTCCACTTT. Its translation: CASSNRDRANSPLHF.

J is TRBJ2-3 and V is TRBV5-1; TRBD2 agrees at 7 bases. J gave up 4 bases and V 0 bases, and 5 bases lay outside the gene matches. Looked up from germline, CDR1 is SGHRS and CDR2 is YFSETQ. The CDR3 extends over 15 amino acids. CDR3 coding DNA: TGCGCCAGCAGCTTGGATGTCCTAGCGGCAGATACGCAGTATTTT. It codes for CASSLDVLAADTQYF.

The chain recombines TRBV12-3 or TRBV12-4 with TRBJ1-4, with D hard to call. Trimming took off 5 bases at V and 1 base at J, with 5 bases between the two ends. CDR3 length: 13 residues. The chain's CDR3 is CASSMVTNEKLFF. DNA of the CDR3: TGTGCCAGCAGTATGGTAACTAATGAAAAACTGTTTTTT.

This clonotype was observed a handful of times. In DNA form, the CDR3 reads TGTGCCAGCAGCCCGGGACAGCAAGAGACCCAGTACTTC. This gives the protein CASSPGQQETQYF. The chain combines TRBV5-4 with TRBJ2-5; TRBD1 agrees at 7 bases. There are 13 residues in the CDR3. Germline V gives CDR1 SGHNT, CDR2 YYREEE (reference sequence). The trim removed 4 bases at V and 2 bases at J, leaving 2 bases unmatched.

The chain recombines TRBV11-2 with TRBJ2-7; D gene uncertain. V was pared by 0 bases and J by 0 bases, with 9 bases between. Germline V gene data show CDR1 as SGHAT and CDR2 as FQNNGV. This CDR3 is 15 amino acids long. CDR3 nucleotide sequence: TGTGCCAGCAGCTTAGATCTTGCAGCCTCCTACGAGCAGTACTTC. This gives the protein CASSLDLAASYEQYF.

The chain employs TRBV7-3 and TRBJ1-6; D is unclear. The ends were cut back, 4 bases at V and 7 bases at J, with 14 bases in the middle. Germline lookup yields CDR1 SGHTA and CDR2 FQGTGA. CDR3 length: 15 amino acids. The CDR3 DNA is TGTGCCAGCAGCTCGAACGGCGGCAGCAATTCACCCCTCCACTTT. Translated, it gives CASSSNGGSNSPLHF. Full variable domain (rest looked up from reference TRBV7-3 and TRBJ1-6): GAGVSQTPSNKVTEKGKYVELRCDPISGHTALYWYRQSLGQGPEFLIYFQGTGAADDSGLPNDRFFAVRPEGSVSTLKIQRTERGDSAVYLCASSSNGGSNSPLHFGNGTRLTVT.

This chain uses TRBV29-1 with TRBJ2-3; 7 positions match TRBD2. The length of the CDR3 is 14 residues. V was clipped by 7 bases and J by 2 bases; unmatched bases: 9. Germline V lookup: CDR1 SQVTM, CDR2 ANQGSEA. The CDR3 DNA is TGCAGCGCCAGACAAAGCGGGAACACAGATACGCAGTATTTT. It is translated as CSARQSGNTDTQYF.

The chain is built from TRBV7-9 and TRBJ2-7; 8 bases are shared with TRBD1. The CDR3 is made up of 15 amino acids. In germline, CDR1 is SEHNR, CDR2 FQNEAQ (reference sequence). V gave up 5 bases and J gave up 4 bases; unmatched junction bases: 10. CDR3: CASSRGPDRGYEQYF. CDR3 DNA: TGTGCCAGCAGCCGAGGCCCCGACAGGGGATACGAGCAGTACTTC.

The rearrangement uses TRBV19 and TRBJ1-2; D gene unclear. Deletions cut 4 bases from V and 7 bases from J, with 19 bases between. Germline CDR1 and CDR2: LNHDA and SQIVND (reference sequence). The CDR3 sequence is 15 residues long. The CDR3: CASSTGLGIRGGYTF. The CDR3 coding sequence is TGTGCCAGTAGTACCGGACTCGGTATCCGCGGTGGCTACACCTTC. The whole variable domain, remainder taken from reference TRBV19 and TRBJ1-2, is DGGITQSPKYLFRKEGQNVTLSCEQNLNHDAMYWYRQDPGQGLRLIYYSQIVNDFQKGDIAEGYSVSREKKESFPLTVTSAQKNPTAFYLCASSTGLGIRGGYTFGSGTRLTVV.

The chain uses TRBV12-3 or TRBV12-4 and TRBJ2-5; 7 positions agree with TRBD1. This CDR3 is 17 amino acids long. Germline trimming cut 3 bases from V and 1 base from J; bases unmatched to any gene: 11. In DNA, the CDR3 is TGTGCCAGCAGTTTGAGGGGAAGCCGGGACAGCCAAGAGACCCAGTACTTC. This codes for CASSLRGSRDSQETQYF.

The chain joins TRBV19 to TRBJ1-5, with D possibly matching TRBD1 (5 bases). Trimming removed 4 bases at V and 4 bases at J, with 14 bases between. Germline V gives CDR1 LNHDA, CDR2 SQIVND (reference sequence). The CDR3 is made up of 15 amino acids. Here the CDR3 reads CASSRIGTNNQPQHF. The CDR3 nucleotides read TGTGCCAGTAGTAGGATAGGGACGAATAATCAGCCCCAGCATTTT.

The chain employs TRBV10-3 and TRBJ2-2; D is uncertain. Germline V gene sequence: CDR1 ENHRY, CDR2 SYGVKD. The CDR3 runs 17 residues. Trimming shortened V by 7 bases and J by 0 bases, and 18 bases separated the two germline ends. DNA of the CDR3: TGTGCCATCACCCCGCAACTCTCAGGAGCGAACACCGGGGAGCTGTTTTTT. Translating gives CAITPQLSGANTGELFF.